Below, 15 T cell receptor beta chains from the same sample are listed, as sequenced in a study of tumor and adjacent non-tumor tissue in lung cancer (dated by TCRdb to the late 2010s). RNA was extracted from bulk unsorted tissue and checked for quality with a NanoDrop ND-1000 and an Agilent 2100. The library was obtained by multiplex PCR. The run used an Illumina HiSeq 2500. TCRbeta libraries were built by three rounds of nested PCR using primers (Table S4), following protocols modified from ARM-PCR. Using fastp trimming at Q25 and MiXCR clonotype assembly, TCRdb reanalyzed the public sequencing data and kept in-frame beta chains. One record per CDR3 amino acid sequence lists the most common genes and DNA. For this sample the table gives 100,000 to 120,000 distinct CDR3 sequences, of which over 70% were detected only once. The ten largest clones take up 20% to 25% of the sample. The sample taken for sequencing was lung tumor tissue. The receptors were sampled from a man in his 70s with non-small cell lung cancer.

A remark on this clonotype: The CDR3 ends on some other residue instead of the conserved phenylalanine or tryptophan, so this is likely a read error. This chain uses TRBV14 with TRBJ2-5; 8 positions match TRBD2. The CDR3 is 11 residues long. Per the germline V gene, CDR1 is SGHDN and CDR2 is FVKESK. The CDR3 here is CTSSLAGTQYS. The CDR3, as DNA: TGTACCAGCAGCCTAGCGGGGACCCAGTACTCC.

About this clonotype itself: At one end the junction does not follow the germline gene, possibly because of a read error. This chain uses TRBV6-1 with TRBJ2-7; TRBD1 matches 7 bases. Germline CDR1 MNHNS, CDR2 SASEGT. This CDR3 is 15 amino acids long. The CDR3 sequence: CASSDLGTATYGQYF. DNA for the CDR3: TGTGCCAGCAGTGATCTCGGGACAGCGACCTACGGGCAGTATTTC.

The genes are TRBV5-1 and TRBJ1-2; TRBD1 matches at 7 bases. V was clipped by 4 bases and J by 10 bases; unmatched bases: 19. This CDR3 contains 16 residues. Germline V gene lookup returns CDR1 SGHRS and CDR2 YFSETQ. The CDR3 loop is CASSPVSWTGRDDYTF. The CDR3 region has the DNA TGCGCCAGCAGCCCAGTTTCTTGGACAGGAAGAGATGACTACACCTTC.

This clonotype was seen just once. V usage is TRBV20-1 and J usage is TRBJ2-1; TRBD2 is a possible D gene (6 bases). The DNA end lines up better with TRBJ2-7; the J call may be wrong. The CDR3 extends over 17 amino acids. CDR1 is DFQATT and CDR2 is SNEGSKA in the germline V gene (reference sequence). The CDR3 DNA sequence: TGCAGTGCTAGAGGTCCCTCCGCTAGCGAGGCCTACAATGAGCAGTACTTC. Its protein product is CSARGPSASEAYNEQYF.

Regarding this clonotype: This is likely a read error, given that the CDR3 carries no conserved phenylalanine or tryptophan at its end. CDR3 sequence: CASSFRDTHKAFL. CDR3 sequence (DNA): TGTGCCAGTAGTTTTCGGGACACACATAAAGCTTTCCTT. The V call is TRBV12-3 or TRBV12-4, the J call TRBJ1-1; possible D gene TRBD1, 6 bases. The CDR3 has 13 residues.

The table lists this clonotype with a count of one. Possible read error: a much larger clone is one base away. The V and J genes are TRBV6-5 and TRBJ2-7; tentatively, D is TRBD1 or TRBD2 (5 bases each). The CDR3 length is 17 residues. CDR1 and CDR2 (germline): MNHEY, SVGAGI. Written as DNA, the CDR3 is TGTGCCAGGAGTTGCGGGCAGGGCGGATATGCGTTCTACGAGCAGTACTTC. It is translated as CARSCGQGGYAFYEQYF.

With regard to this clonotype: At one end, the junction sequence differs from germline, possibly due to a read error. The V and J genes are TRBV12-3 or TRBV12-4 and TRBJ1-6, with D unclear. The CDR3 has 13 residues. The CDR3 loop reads CTSSFYYNSPLHF. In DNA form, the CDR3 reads TGTACCAGCAGTTTTTACTACAACTCACCCCTCCACTTT.

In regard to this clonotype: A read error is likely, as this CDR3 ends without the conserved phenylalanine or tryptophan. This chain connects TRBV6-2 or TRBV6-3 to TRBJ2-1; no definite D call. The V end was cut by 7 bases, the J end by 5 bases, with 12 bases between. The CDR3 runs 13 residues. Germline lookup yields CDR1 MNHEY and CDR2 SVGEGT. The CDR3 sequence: CASNRGGDNEQFL. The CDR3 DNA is TGTGCCAGCAATAGAGGCGGTGACAATGAGCAGTTCCTC.

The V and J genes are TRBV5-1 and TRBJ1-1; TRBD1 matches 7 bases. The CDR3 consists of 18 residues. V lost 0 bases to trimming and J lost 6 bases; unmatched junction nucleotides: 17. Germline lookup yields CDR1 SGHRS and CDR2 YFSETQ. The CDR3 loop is CASSLEPSRFDRVPEAFF. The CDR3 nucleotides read TGCGCCAGCAGCTTGGAACCAAGCCGTTTCGACAGGGTACCTGAAGCTTTCTTT.

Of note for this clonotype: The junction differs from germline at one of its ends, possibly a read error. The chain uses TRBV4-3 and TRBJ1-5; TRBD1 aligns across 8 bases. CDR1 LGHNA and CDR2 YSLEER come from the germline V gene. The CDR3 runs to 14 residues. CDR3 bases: TGCGCCAGCTCCAGTAGGACAGGGAGCGAACCCCAGCATTTC. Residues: CASSSRTGSEPQHF.

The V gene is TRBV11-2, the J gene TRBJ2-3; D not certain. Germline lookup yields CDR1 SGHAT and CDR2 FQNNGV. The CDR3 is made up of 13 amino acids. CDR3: CTTSVRSTDTDYF. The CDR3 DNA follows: TGTACCACGTCTGTTCGGAGCACAGATACGGATTATTTT. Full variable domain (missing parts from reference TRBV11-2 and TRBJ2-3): EAGVAQSPRYKIIEKRQSVAFWCNPISGHATLYWYQQILGQGPKLLIQFQNNGVVDDSQLPKDRFSAERLKGVDSTLKIQPAKLEDSAVYLCTTSVRSTDTDYFGPGTRLTVL.

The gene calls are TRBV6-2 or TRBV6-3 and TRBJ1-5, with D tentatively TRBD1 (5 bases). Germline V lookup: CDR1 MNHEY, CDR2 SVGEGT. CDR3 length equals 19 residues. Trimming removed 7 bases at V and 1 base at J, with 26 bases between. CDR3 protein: CASNYSIGGARASNQPQHF. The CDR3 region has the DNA TGTGCCAGCAACTACTCGATTGGGGGTGCAAGAGCGAGCAATCAGCCCCAGCATTTT.

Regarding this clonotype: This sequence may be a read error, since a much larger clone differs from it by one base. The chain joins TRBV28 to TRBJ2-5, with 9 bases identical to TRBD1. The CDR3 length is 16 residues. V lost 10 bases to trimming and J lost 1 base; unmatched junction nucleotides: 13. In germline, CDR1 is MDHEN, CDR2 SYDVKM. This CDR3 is CATSNRDRELQETQYF. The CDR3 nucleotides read TGTGCCACCAGCAACCGGGACAGGGAACTCCAAGAGACCCAGTACTTC.

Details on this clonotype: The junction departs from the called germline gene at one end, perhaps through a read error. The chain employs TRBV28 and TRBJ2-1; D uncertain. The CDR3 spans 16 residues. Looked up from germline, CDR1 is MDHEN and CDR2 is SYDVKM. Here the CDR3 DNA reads TGTTCCAGCAGTTTTTATGGTGGTAGCTGGAACTATGAGCAGTTCTTC. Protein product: CSSSFYGGSWNYEQFF.

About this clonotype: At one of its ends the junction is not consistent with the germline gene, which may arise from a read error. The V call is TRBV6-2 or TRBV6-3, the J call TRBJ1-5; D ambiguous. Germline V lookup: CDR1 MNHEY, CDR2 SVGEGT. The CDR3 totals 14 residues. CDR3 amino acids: CASSFHWLDQPQHF. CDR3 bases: TGTGCCAGCAGTTTCCACTGGTTAGATCAGCCACAGCATTTT.